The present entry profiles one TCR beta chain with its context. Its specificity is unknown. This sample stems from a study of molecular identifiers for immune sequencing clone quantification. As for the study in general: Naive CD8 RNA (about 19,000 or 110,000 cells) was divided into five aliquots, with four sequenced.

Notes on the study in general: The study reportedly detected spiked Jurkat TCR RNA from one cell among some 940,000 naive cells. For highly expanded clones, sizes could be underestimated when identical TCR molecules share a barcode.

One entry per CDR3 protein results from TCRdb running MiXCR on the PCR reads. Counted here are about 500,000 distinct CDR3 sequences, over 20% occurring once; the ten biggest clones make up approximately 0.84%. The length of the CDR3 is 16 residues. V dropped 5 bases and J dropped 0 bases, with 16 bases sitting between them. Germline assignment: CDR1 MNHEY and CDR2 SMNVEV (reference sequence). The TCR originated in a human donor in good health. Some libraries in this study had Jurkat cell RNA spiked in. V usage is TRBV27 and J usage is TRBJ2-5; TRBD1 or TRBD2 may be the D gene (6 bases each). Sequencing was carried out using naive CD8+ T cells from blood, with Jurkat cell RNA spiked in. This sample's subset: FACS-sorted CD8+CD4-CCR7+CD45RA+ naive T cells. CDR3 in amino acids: CASSAGEVGYQETQYF. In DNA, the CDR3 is TGTGCCAGCAGTGCAGGGGAGGTTGGGTACCAAGAGACCCAGTACTTC.